Presented here are 24 T cell receptor beta chains from one specimen sequenced in a study of blood T cell repertoires in COVID-19. The assay was immunoSEQ multiplex PCR, and TCRdb's table has in-frame clones only and misses some. Of around 700,000 clones listed, 90% are singletons. The sample comprised peripheral blood. The receptors derive from a young woman with acute or convalescent COVID-19.

This chain joins TRBV6-2 or TRBV6-3 and TRBJ1-4; TRBD1 matches 8 bases. The length of the CDR3 is 15 residues. V gave up 2 bases and J gave up 10 bases; unmatched junction bases: 9. Per the germline V gene, CDR1 is MNHEY and CDR2 is SVGEGT. CDR3 loop: CASSYLGQGNLKLFF. The DNA of the CDR3 is TGTGCCAGCAGTTACCTCGGACAGGGAAACTTAAAACTGTTTTTT.

This clone was recorded a few times. The chain recombines TRBV4-1 with TRBJ1-6; 8 bases match TRBD1. CDR1 and CDR2 (germline): MGHRA, YSYEKL. After removal of 2 bases from V and 8 bases from J, the junction contained 11 bases not matched to a gene. The CDR3 is 17 residues long. This chain's CDR3 is CASSQSVTTGGDSPLHF. The CDR3 DNA reads as TGCGCCAGCAGCCAATCCGTGACCACAGGGGGTGATTCACCCCTCCACTTT.

The genes are TRBV11-1 and TRBJ1-4; 9 bases map to TRBD1. From germline, CDR1 is SGHAT and CDR2 FQDESV (reference sequence). The J segment lost 6 bases and the V segment lost 7 bases, leaving 6 bases of the junction unmatched. The CDR3 is 14 residues long. The DNA of the CDR3 is TGTGCCAGCACCCGACAGGGGGAGTATGAAAAACTGTTTTTT. Protein product: CASTRQGEYEKLFF.

This clone was seen a single time. The rearrangement links TRBV5-4 to TRBJ1-2; 8 bases line up with TRBD1. The CDR3 length is 16 residues. Trimming cost V 2 bases and J 7 bases; bases outside gene matches: 13. Germline values: CDR1 SGHNT, CDR2 YYREEE (reference sequence). The CDR3 sequence is CASSFLDRAPLGGYTF. Written as DNA, the CDR3 is TGTGCCAGCAGCTTCTTGGACAGGGCCCCTCTGGGTGGCTACACCTTC.

The CDR3 loop reads CSASAGPNQPQHF. CDR3 DNA sequence: TGCAGTGCTAGTGCAGGTCCCAATCAGCCCCAGCATTTT. The V gene is TRBV20-1, the J gene TRBJ1-5; D is ambiguous. The germline V gene has CDR1 DFQATT and CDR2 SNEGSKA (reference sequence). The CDR3 loop spans 13 amino acids. Trimming took 3 bases from V and 3 from J, leaving 9 bases between them.

The CDR3 reads CASSQDGRGKSYEQYF. In DNA form, the CDR3 reads TGCGCCAGCAGCCAAGACGGGCGGGGGAAATCCTACGAGCAGTACTTC. The chain carries TRBV4-3 and TRBJ2-7; 7 nucleotides match TRBD2. In germline, CDR1 is LGHNA, CDR2 YSLEER. Trimming took 0 bases from V and 1 from J; bases not matched to a gene: 6. The CDR3 covers 16 residues.

V and J are TRBV27 and TRBJ1-2; TRBD1 aligns across 8 bases. The CDR3 is made up of 13 amino acids. Germline lookup yields CDR1 MNHEY and CDR2 SMNVEV (reference sequence). Germline trimming cut 4 bases from V and 3 bases from J; bases unmatched to any gene: 1. CDR3 in DNA: TGTGCCAGCAGTTCACAGGGGGACTATGGCTACACCTTC. Protein sequence: CASSSQGDYGYTF.

This rearrangement joins TRBV13 to TRBJ2-3; D may be TRBD2 (5 bases). V was cut by 1 base and J by 2 bases, with 7 bases left in between. Germline V gives CDR1 PRHDT, CDR2 FYEKMQ (reference sequence). The CDR3 extends over 14 amino acids. Here the CDR3 DNA reads TGTGCCAGCAGCTTAGTTAGCGACACAGATACGCAGTATTTT. This codes for CASSLVSDTDTQYF. The whole variable domain, remainder taken from reference TRBV13 and TRBJ2-3, is AAGVIQSPRHLIKEKRETATLKCYPIPRHDTVYWYQQGPGQDPQFLISFYEKMQSDKGSIPDRFSAQQFSDYHSELNMSSLELGDSALYFCASSLVSDTDTQYFGPGTRLTVL.

The rearrangement links TRBV4-2 to TRBJ2-2; no clear D. CDR1 is LGHNA, CDR2 YNFKEQ, per germline. V lost 1 base and J 1 base, leaving 10 bases between the germline ends. This CDR3 is built from 16 residues. As DNA, the CDR3 is TGTGCCAGCAGCCAAGGAGGCCGGTTGAACACCGGGGAGCTGTTTTTT. Translation gives CASSQGGRLNTGELFF.

The V call is TRBV9, the J call TRBJ2-7, with 10 bases matching TRBD2. V dropped 3 bases and J dropped 0; count of bases not matched to a gene: 3. Germline V CDR1 and CDR2: SGDLS, YYNGEE. The CDR3 covers 15 residues. The CDR3, as DNA: TGTGCCAGCAGCGAGACTAGCGGGTCCTCCTACGAGCAGTACTTC. This gives the protein CASSETSGSSYEQYF.

The chain uses TRBV7-7 and TRBJ1-2, with 8 bases fitting TRBD1. The CDR3 consists of 15 residues. The germline V gene has CDR1 SSHAT and CDR2 FNYEAQ (reference sequence). V was clipped by 5 bases and J by 5 bases; unmatched bases: 10. As DNA, the CDR3 is TGTGCCAGCAGCATTCGACAGGGGATAAGGTATGGCTACACCTTC. Translating gives CASSIRQGIRYGYTF. Complete variable domain (other parts from reference TRBV7-7 and TRBJ1-2): GAGVSQSPRYKVTKRGQDVTLRCDPISSHATLYWYQQALGQGPEFLTYFNYEAQPDKSGLPSDRFSAERPEGSISTLTIQRTEQRDSAMYRCASSIRQGIRYGYTFGSGTRLTVV.

The rearrangement joins TRBV7-9 to TRBJ2-7; a possible D gene is TRBD2 (5 bases). The length of the CDR3 is 12 residues. Trimming left V 4 bases short and J 7 bases short, with 11 bases between. Germline V CDR1 and CDR2: SEHNR, FQNEAQ (reference sequence). CDR3 nucleotide sequence: TGTGCCAGCAGCTCGCGCTCGGGGGAGCAGTACTTC. This translates into CASSSRSGEQYF.

This sequence joins TRBV27 and TRBJ2-7; D possibly corresponds to TRBD1 (6 bases). Germline V gene lookup returns CDR1 MNHEY and CDR2 SMNVEV (reference sequence). The V and J ends lost 3 bases and 13 bases respectively, with 22 bases between them. This CDR3 has 14 residues. In DNA form, the CDR3 reads TGTGCCAGCAGTTTGGGCAACGGACAGTGGGGTGTTTACTTC. Its protein is CASSLGNGQWGVYF.

The chain recombines TRBV4-1 with TRBJ2-6; a weak D match, TRBD2 (7 bases). Germline assignment: CDR1 MGHRA and CDR2 YSYEKL. The CDR3 extends over 18 amino acids. Trimming removed 2 bases from V and 0 bases from J, with 14 bases in between. CDR3 nucleotide sequence: TGCGCCAGCAGCCAAATCGCGGGGGCCTACTCTGGGGCCAACGTCCTGACTTTC. Protein product: CASSQIAGAYSGANVLTF.

The chain carries TRBV4-3 and TRBJ2-1; tentatively, D is TRBD1 (7 bases). The V gene lost 0 bases and the J gene lost 0 bases, with 9 bases spanning the gap. Germline V CDR1 and CDR2: LGHNA, YSLEER. This CDR3 has 16 residues. DNA of the CDR3: TGCGCCAGCAGCCAAGATCAGGGGGGCTCCTACAATGAGCAGTTCTTC. This codes for CASSQDQGGSYNEQFF.

V and J are TRBV14 and TRBJ1-1, with TRBD1 identical over 7 bases. Germline assignment: CDR1 SGHDN and CDR2 FVKESK. Trimming took 4 bases from V and 1 from J; bases not matched to a gene: 3. The CDR3 has 14 residues. This CDR3 reads CASSRQGGNTEAFF. DNA of the CDR3: TGTGCCAGCAGCCGCCAGGGGGGGAACACTGAAGCTTTCTTT.

This chain uses TRBV6-6 with TRBJ1-2, with 8 bases that match TRBD1. J gave up 8 bases and V 2 bases, and 10 bases lay outside the gene matches. The germline gives CDR1 MNHNY, CDR2 SVGAGI (reference sequence). This CDR3 contains 15 residues. The CDR3 nucleotides read TGTGCCAGCAGTTACAAGACAGGGGAAATAGAAGGCTACACCTTC. It codes for CASSYKTGEIEGYTF.

This sequence joins TRBV7-2 and TRBJ1-2; no firm D call. V dropped 6 bases and J dropped 4 bases, with 18 bases sitting between them. Germline CDR1 SGHTA, CDR2 FQGNSA. The CDR3 runs 15 residues. CDR3 loop: CASSKVGPGGYGYTF. The CDR3 nucleotides are TGTGCCAGCAGTAAAGTCGGACCGGGAGGCTATGGCTACACCTTC.

The J gene is TRBJ2-5, the V gene TRBV4-1; maybe TRBD2 (5 bases). The V end lost 1 base, the J end lost 4 bases, and 10 bases lay between the germline ends. The CDR3 totals 14 residues. Germline V gene sequence: CDR1 MGHRA, CDR2 YSYEKL. CDR3 bases: TGCGCCAGCAGCCAAGTCGGGGTGGTAGAGACCCAGTACTTC. Translated: CASSQVGVVETQYF.

CDR3: CASSLDTNYGYTF. The CDR3 nucleotides are TGTGCCAGCAGCCTGGACACTAACTATGGCTACACCTTC. V is TRBV5-4 and J is TRBJ1-2; tentative D call: TRBD1 (5 bases). This CDR3 comprises 13 residues. Trimming shortened V by 4 bases and J by 0 bases, and 7 bases separated the two germline ends. Germline CDR1 is SGHNT and CDR2 is YYREEE (reference sequence).

The V and J genes are TRBV13 and TRBJ2-3; 7 nucleotides agree with TRBD2. Unmatched junction bases numbered 6, after V lost 5 bases and J lost 1 base. The germline gives CDR1 PRHDT, CDR2 FYEKMQ (reference sequence). The CDR3 loop spans 15 amino acids. CDR3 sequence reads: CASSPAGDGTDTQYF. CDR3 DNA sequence: TGTGCCAGCAGCCCCGCGGGGGATGGCACAGATACGCAGTATTTT.

This rearrangement joins TRBV3-1 (or the pseudogene TRBV3-2) to TRBJ1-5; D remains ambiguous. The germline gives CDR1 LGHDT, CDR2 YNNKEL (reference sequence). With 0 bases removed from V and 4 bases from J, the gap between germline ends came to 10 bases. CDR3 size: 15 residues. The CDR3 is CASSQEFSFNQPQHF. For the CDR3, the DNA is TGTGCCAGCAGCCAAGAGTTCAGTTTTAATCAGCCCCAGCATTTT.

This chain connects TRBV5-5 to TRBJ2-1, with 7 bases matching TRBD2. J gave up 2 bases and V 3 bases, and 8 bases lay outside the gene matches. This CDR3 spans 16 amino acids. Germline loops: CDR1 SGHKS, CDR2 YYEKEE (reference sequence). The CDR3 DNA follows: TGTGCCAGCAGCTCGGGGGGTAGCGGGCCCTACAATGAGCAGTTCTTC. The encoded protein is CASSSGGSGPYNEQFF.

The chain employs TRBV3-1 (or the pseudogene TRBV3-2) and TRBJ1-5; no clear D gene. Germline assignment: CDR1 LGHDT and CDR2 YNNKEL (reference sequence). Trimming pared 1 base from V and 3 bases from J, leaving 13 bases between. CDR3 length: 16 amino acids. CDR3 nucleotides: TGTGCCAGCAGCCAAGGCCCCAGAGGACTCAATCAGCCCCAGCATTTT. Translating it yields CASSQGPRGLNQPQHF.